Described below is a single TCR beta chain sequence and its context. The data are from a study of blood T cell repertoires in COVID-19. Sequencing used immunoSEQ multiplex PCR; TCRdb keeps in-frame clones, though not all of them. This sample has tens of thousands of clones, with roughly 85% found just once. The V end was cut by 3 bases, the J end by 4 bases, with 11 bases between. In germline, CDR1 is MGHRA, CDR2 YSYEKL. This CDR3 region has 14 residues. This rearrangement joins TRBV4-1 to TRBJ2-3, with TRBD2 as a possible D gene (6 bases). The sequence was obtained from a man aged 60 to 69 with active or convalescent COVID-19. Sequencing was done on a sample of peripheral blood. The DNA of the CDR3 is TGCGCCAGCAGCCACCCGGGAGCGGCAGATACGCAGTATTTT. Translated, it gives CASSHPGAADTQYF.